One sample yielded the 23 T cell receptor beta chains listed below, sequenced in a study of patients and donors after allogeneic stem cell transplantation (TCRdb year 2020). Receptors were amplified or captured by RT-PCR. Sequencing relied on a NextSeq 550. TCRdb itself trimmed the public reads at Q25 with fastp, ran MiXCR and retained productive beta chains. Each entry merges the rows of one CDR3 protein and shows their most common DNA and genes. Present in this sample are approximately 10,000 distinct CDR3 sequences, 5.9% of which were seen just once. The ten largest clonotypes hold roughly 27% of the sample. The sample comprised blood, either unsorted or a sorted T cell fraction (not recorded which). The receptor set was obtained from a human donor who was either an allogeneic HSCT recipient or a stem cell or donor lymphocyte infusion donor (not recorded which). It is not recorded whose cells these are; they may come from a transplant donor.

This clonotype was seen repeatedly, ten times or more. This chain links TRBV4-3 with TRBJ2-1; D possibly corresponds to TRBD2 (6 bases). The CDR3 is made up of 13 amino acids. Germline V gene data show CDR1 as LGHNA and CDR2 as YSLEER. V lost 0 bases and J 12 bases, leaving 12 bases between the germline ends. The CDR3 loop reads CASSQDSGVRQFF. DNA of the CDR3: TGCGCCAGCAGCCAAGATTCGGGGGTAAGGCAGTTCTTC.

This clonotype was found many times. The V call is TRBV11-2, the J call TRBJ1-1; D is uncertain. V gave up 0 bases and J gave up 7 bases, with 9 bases separating them. The CDR3 runs to 13 residues. Germline values: CDR1 SGHAT, CDR2 FQNNGV. DNA of the CDR3: TGTGCCAGCAGCTTAGATGGGAAGGTTGAAGCTTTCTTT. Its translation: CASSLDGKVEAFF.

V and J are TRBV6-2 or TRBV6-3 and TRBJ2-7, with D tentatively TRBD1 (6 bases). V gave up 0 bases and J gave up 0 bases, with 9 bases separating them. CDR1 is MNHEY and CDR2 is SVGEGT in the germline V gene. This CDR3 is built from 15 residues. The CDR3 reads CASSYSTGNSYEQYF. CDR3 DNA sequence: TGTGCCAGCAGTTACTCGACAGGTAACTCCTACGAGCAGTACTTC.

This clonotype was recorded a few times. The rearrangement links TRBV20-1 to TRBJ2-3; tentatively, D is TRBD2 (6 bases). Germline V gene lookup returns CDR1 DFQATT and CDR2 SNEGSKA (reference sequence). Trimming removed 6 bases from V and 7 bases from J, with 11 bases in between. The CDR3 spans 11 residues. CDR3 loop: CSAGSTNTQYF. The CDR3 DNA follows: TGCAGTGCCGGGAGTACTAATACGCAGTATTTT.

The chain recombines TRBV7-3 with TRBJ1-5, with TRBD1 identical over 7 bases. Germline V gene sequence: CDR1 SGHTA, CDR2 FQGTGA. Losses at the gene ends were 2 bases for V and 3 bases for J; bases not matched to a gene: 1. This CDR3 has 14 residues. The CDR3 DNA reads as TGTGCCAGCAGCTTAGGGACAGTCAATCAGCCCCAGCATTTT. Protein: CASSLGTVNQPQHF.

This clonotype was detected only a few times. The chain uses TRBV6-5 and TRBJ2-3; 7 positions match TRBD1. Germline V CDR1 and CDR2: MNHEY, SVGAGI. CDR3 size: 14 residues. Trimming removed 6 bases from V and 4 bases from J; junction bases left unmatched: 7. DNA of the CDR3: TGTGCCAGCAGGGACGACAGGGCAGCAGATACGCAGTATTTT. Residues: CASRDDRAADTQYF.

This clonotype was detected many times. The gene calls are TRBV4-2 and TRBJ1-1; D uncertain. The germline V gene has CDR1 LGHNA and CDR2 YNFKEQ. Trimming stripped 0 bases from V and 4 bases from J, with 12 bases between. The CDR3 covers 15 residues. CDR3 sequence: CASSQDRSRGTEAFF. The CDR3 DNA sequence: TGTGCCAGCAGCCAAGATCGTTCTCGCGGCACTGAAGCTTTCTTT.

The chain has TRBV4-1 and TRBJ1-2, with 9 bases that match TRBD1. The CDR3 has 13 amino acids. With 8 bases clipped from V and 8 bases from J, the junction kept 9 bases outside the gene matches. The V gene's germline CDR1 is MGHRA and CDR2 YSYEKL. The DNA for the CDR3 is TGCGCCAGCTCAACAGGGGGCCTCGGGGGCTACACCTTC. It codes for CASSTGGLGGYTF.

This clonotype has ten or more counts. The V call is TRBV4-2, the J call TRBJ1-6; D perhaps matches TRBD1 (5 bases). The CDR3 totals 17 residues. Between the trimmed V and J ends, which lost 4 bases and 10 bases, there was a span of 23 bases. Germline lookup yields CDR1 LGHNA and CDR2 YNFKEQ. For the CDR3, the DNA is TGTGCCAGCAGCCGCCAGGAGGGATCGGAAGGGGAATCACCCCTCCACTTT. Translation: CASSRQEGSEGESPLHF.

This clonotype has more than one count but fewer than ten. V is TRBV15 and J is TRBJ2-1, with 10 bases matching TRBD2. Germline CDR1 is LNHNV and CDR2 is YYDKDF (reference sequence). This CDR3 contains 18 residues. V lost 3 bases to trimming and J lost 2 bases; unmatched junction nucleotides: 10. As DNA, the CDR3 is TGTGCCACCAGCAGTAGACGTCCTAGCGGGAGAACCTACAATGAGCAGTTCTTC. Its protein product is CATSSRRPSGRTYNEQFF.

This clonotype has just a few counts. The CDR3, as DNA: TGTGCCAGCAGCTCTCGTAATAAGGGTGGGGGGTCCTACAATGAGCAGTTCTTC. Amino acids: CASSSRNKGGGSYNEQFF. The V and J genes are TRBV14 and TRBJ2-1; D is possibly TRBD2 (6 bases). Per germline, CDR1 SGHDN and CDR2 FVKESK. The CDR3 loop spans 18 amino acids. V shed 5 bases and J shed 1 base, with 21 bases lying between them.

Ten or more counts support this clonotype. The chain recombines TRBV18 with TRBJ2-1; the D is unclear. The V and J ends lost 2 bases and 3 bases respectively, with 11 bases between them. CDR1 is KGHSH, CDR2 LQKENI, per germline. The CDR3 totals 15 residues. Written as DNA, the CDR3 is TGTGCCAGCTCACCAACGGCAGGCGTCTACAATGAGCAGTTCTTC. Its translation: CASSPTAGVYNEQFF.

This clonotype turned up a few times. This chain joins TRBV7-2 and TRBJ2-1; 13 bases line up with TRBD2. V trimming: 4 bases; J trimming: 9 bases; junction bases outside the gene matches: 3. CDR3 size: 14 residues. CDR1 and CDR2 (germline): SGHTA, FQGNSA. This chain's CDR3 is CASSSGLAGVEQFF. As DNA, the CDR3 is TGTGCCAGCAGCTCCGGACTAGCGGGAGTTGAGCAGTTCTTC.

This clonotype was seen at least ten times. The chain couples TRBV3-1 to TRBJ1-6; D not resolved. Deletions cut 0 bases from V and 7 bases from J, with 13 bases between. This CDR3 region has 16 residues. CDR1 and CDR2 from the germline V gene are LGHDT and YNNKEL (reference sequence). CDR3: CASSQEGVRMNSPLHF. The CDR3 coding sequence is TGTGCCAGCAGCCAAGAAGGCGTCCGAATGAATTCACCCCTCCACTTT.

The chain uses TRBV6-2 or TRBV6-3 and TRBJ2-6; a possible D gene is TRBD2 (6 bases). Trimming removed 4 bases from V and 0 bases from J, with 13 bases in between. Germline CDR1 is MNHEY and CDR2 is SVGEGT. The CDR3 is made up of 17 amino acids. This CDR3 reads CASSSPRAGSGANVLTF. The CDR3 DNA follows: TGTGCCAGCAGTTCCCCTCGAGCGGGCTCTGGGGCCAACGTCCTGACTTTC.

This clonotype was seen many times. This chain connects TRBV18 to TRBJ1-3, with 7 bases lining up with TRBD1. CDR3 length equals 14 residues. Germline values: CDR1 KGHSH, CDR2 LQKENI. The junction had 3 bases not matched to a gene; V was cut back by 3 bases and J by 4 bases. In nucleotides, the CDR3 is TGTGCCAGCTCACCGGACAGGCCAGGAAACACCATATATTTT. Protein sequence: CASSPDRPGNTIYF.

By proportion, this clonotype is medium-sized. The chain links TRBV3-1 to TRBJ1-1; D uncertain. V lost 4 bases and J lost 1, with 10 bases in between. The CDR3 loop spans 14 amino acids. The V gene's germline CDR1 is LGHDT and CDR2 YNNKEL (reference sequence). CDR3 amino acids: CASSPLVGNTEAFF. The CDR3 region has the DNA TGTGCCAGCAGCCCATTAGTGGGGAACACTGAAGCTTTCTTT.

This clonotype is medium-sized. CDR3 loop: CASSQESGNFEAFF. The CDR3 nucleotides are TGCGCCAGCAGCCAAGAATCAGGAAACTTTGAAGCTTTCTTT. The rearrangement joins TRBV4-3 to TRBJ1-1, with D unresolved. The V and J ends lost 0 bases and 7 bases respectively, with 12 bases between them. The CDR3 totals 14 residues. Germline V gene lookup returns CDR1 LGHNA and CDR2 YSLEER.

This clonotype appeared many times. This chain joins TRBV29-1 and TRBJ2-7; the D gene is possibly TRBD2 (7 bases). This CDR3 is 13 amino acids long. With 7 bases removed from V and 5 bases from J, the gap between germline ends came to 18 bases. Germline CDR1 and CDR2: SQVTM and ANQGSEA. The CDR3 nucleotides read TGCAGCGCCCAAGGGGGGGCTGGCAACGAGCAGTACTTC. As protein: CSAQGGAGNEQYF.

This clonotype is medium-sized (0.01 to 0.1%). This chain joins TRBV5-1 and TRBJ1-4, with 7 bases lining up with TRBD1. CDR3 length: 17 residues. After removal of 0 bases from V and 1 base from J, the junction contained 6 bases not matched to a gene. Looked up from germline, CDR1 is SGHRS and CDR2 is YFSETQ. CDR3 amino acids: CASSLAYPGGTNEKLFF. The CDR3 bases are TGCGCCAGCAGCTTGGCATACCCAGGGGGAACTAATGAAAAACTGTTTTTT.

This clonotype has more than one count but fewer than ten. The rearrangement joins TRBV4-3 to TRBJ1-5; D may be TRBD1 (5 bases). Germline V CDR1 and CDR2: LGHNA, YSLEER. The CDR3 covers 15 residues. The V end was cut by 3 bases, the J end by 1 base, with 10 bases between. In DNA form, the CDR3 reads TGCGCCAGCAGCCAGCGCCGGGGGAGCAATCAGCCCCAGCATTTT. This translates into CASSQRRGSNQPQHF.

This clonotype was picked up many times. This rearrangement joins TRBV5-1 to TRBJ2-2, with a tentative D call TRBD1 (5 bases). Per germline, CDR1 SGHRS and CDR2 YFSETQ. V was trimmed by 2 bases and J by 4 bases, leaving 15 bases between them. The CDR3 totals 16 residues. The CDR3 protein is CASSLRQPMITGELFF. CDR3 bases: TGCGCCAGCAGCTTAAGACAGCCGATGATCACCGGGGAGCTGTTTTTT. The variable domain in full, completed from reference TRBV5-1 and TRBJ2-2, reads KAGVTQTPRYLIKTRGQQVTLSCSPISGHRSVSWYQQTPGQGLQFLFEYFSETQRNKGNFPGRFSGRQFSNSRSEMNVSTLELGDSALYLCASSLRQPMITGELFFGEGSRLTVL.

This chain uses TRBV7-2 with TRBJ2-5, with D perhaps TRBD2 (5 bases). Germline V gives CDR1 SGHTA, CDR2 FQGNSA. The CDR3 has 16 amino acids. V lost 1 base to trimming and J lost 2 bases, with 14 bases between them. The CDR3 nucleotides read TGTGCCAGCAGCTTAGAAGGGCGAAGAGGGCAAGAGACCCAGTACTTC. Translating gives CASSLEGRRGQETQYF.